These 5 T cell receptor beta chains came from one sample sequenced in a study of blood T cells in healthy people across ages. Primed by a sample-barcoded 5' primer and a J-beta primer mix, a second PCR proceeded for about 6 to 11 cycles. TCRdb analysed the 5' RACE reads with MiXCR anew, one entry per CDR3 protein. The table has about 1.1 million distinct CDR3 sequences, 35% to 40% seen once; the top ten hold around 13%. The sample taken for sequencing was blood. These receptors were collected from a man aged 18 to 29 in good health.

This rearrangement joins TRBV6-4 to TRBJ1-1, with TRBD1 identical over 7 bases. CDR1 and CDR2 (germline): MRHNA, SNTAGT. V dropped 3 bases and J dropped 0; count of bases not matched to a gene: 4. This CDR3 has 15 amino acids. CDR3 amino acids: CASSEMGQMNTEAFF. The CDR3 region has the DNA TGTGCCAGCAGTGAGATGGGACAGATGAACACTGAAGCTTTCTTT.

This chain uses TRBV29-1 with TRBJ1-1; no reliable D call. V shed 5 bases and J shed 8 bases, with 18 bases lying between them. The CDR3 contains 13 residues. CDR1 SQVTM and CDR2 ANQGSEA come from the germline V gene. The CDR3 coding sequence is TGCAGCGTTATGGGGAAGCTTAAACAGGAAGCTTTCTTT. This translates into CSVMGKLKQEAFF.

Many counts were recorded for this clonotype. DNA of the CDR3: TGTGCCACCAGCAGAGACAGGGGTAACACTGAAGCTTTCTTT. Translation: CATSRDRGNTEAFF. V gene TRBV15 combines with J gene TRBJ1-1, with D possibly being TRBD1 (6 bases). In germline, CDR1 is LNHNV, CDR2 YYDKDF (reference sequence). There are 14 residues in the CDR3. The V end was cut by 0 bases, the J end by 2 bases, with 7 bases between.

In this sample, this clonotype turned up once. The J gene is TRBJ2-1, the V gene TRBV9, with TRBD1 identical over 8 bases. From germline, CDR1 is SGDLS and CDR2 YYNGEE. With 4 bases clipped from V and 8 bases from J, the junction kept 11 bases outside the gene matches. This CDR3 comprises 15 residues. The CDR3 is CASSSQGASWDEQFF. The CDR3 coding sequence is TGTGCCAGCAGCTCTCAGGGGGCGTCCTGGGATGAGCAGTTCTTC.

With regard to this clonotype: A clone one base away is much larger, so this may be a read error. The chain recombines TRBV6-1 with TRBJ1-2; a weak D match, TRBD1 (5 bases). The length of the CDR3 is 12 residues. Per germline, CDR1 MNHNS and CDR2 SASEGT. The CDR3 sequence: CASSDRADGSTF. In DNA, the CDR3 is TGTGCCAGCAGTGACAGGGCGGATGGCTCCACCTTC.